This T cell receptor beta chain was sequenced for a study of cytomegalovirus exposure and HLA in healthy donors. The PCR contained 60 Vbeta and 13 Jbeta primers. Assay: immunoSEQ multiplex PCR; the TCRdb copy retains only in-frame clones and omits some. Among about 140,000 clones listed, about three quarters were seen once. This clone has just one count. Germline V gene lookup returns CDR1 SGHRS and CDR2 YFSETQ. V lost 0 bases and J 10 bases, leaving 8 bases between the germline ends. The CDR3 runs to 13 residues. Sequenced sample: PBMCs. The sequence came from a female donor in good health and CMV-seronegative. V gene TRBV5-1 combines with J gene TRBJ1-6; D call uncertain. The CDR3 sequence is CASSLGGNSPLHF. Written as DNA, the CDR3 is TGCGCCAGCAGCTTGGGAGGGAACTCACCCCTCCACTTT.